The clone carrying this TCR beta chain has just a few counts. What it recognizes is unknown. These data originate in a study of blood T cells in healthy people across ages. Overall study: There was about one barcoded beta molecule captured by template switching per two T cells. Findings and caveats of the study: Relative to aged donors, long-lived donors carried more naive CD4+ cells and displayed higher diversity.

Primed by a sample-barcoded 5' primer and a J-beta primer mix, a second PCR proceeded for about 7 to 12 cycles. TCRdb reprocessed the 5' RACE reads via MiXCR and lists one record per CDR3 protein. The table has about 1,400,000 distinct CDR3 sequences, roughly 59% seen once. What was sequenced was blood. This clonotype originated in a man aged 18 to 30 in good health.

The CDR3 spells CASSADRFNEQFF. The CDR3 DNA sequence: TGCGCCAGCAGCGCGGACAGGTTTAATGAGCAGTTCTTC. The chain has TRBV5-1 and TRBJ2-1, with 7 bases identical to TRBD1. The V gene's germline CDR1 is SGHRS and CDR2 YFSETQ. The J segment lost 7 bases and the V segment lost 4 bases, leaving 5 bases of the junction unmatched. CDR3 length equals 13 residues.